This T cell receptor beta chain stems from a study of shared clonotypes between healthy human individuals. TCRdb's table, derived via immunoSEQ multiplex PCR, lists solely in-frame clones and lacks some. The sample includes over a million clones, around 97% of them seen just once. The sequenced sample consisted of naive CD4+ T cells sorted from blood. The sample's subset: CD45RA+ positively selected. The TCR was taken from a man younger than 40 in good health.

Written as DNA, the CDR3 is TGTGCCATCAGTGAAACTAGCGGAAACACCGGGGAGCTGTTTTTT. Translating it yields CAISETSGNTGELFF. V and J are TRBV10-3 and TRBJ2-2; 8 nucleotides align to TRBD2. The CDR3 extends over 15 amino acids. The germline V gene encodes CDR1 ENHRY and CDR2 SYGVKD. Trimming took 3 bases from V and 2 from J; bases not matched to a gene: 2.